This note documents a single TCR beta chain sequence. Its antigen is currently unknown. Germline CDR1 is SGHAT and CDR2 is FQNNGV. The CDR3 sequence is 15 residues long. With V trimmed by 6 bases and J by 10 bases, 11 bases remained unmatched. This sample was included in a study of cytomegalovirus exposure and HLA in healthy donors. In the PCR, 60 Vbeta and 13 Jbeta primers were used. Profiling relied on immunoSEQ multiplex PCR, and the TCRdb table lists in-frame clones only, not all of them. The sample consists of 120,000 or so clones, 75% to 85% of them appearing once. Overall study results and limits: Being productive about 87% or about 30% of the time was typical of most TCR beta V segments in an earlier analysis. The authors excluded some V segments, including TRBV6-2 and TRBV6-3, as indistinguishable. Later on, a genetic analysis was performed. It linked a missense variant in DCLRE1C with V- and J-gene trimming of TCR beta. The records held CMV serostatus as the only immune exposure information.

Material: PBMCs. The chain recombines TRBV11-2 with TRBJ2-1, with 11 nucleotides matching TRBD2. The sequence was obtained from a young man in good health and CMV-seropositive. The DNA for the CDR3 is TGTGCCAGCAGGGGGGCTAGCGGGGGGCACGTCGAGCAGTTCTTC. Its translation: CASRGASGGHVEQFF.